This T cell receptor (beta chain) was recorded in a study of cytomegalovirus exposure and HLA in healthy donors. The PCR used 60 Vbeta and 13 Jbeta primers. Sequencing was performed with immunoSEQ multiplex PCR; in TCRdb, only in-frame clones are kept and a portion is missing. The sample includes about 190,000 clones, roughly 90% seen only once; the top ten take 0.9% to 1.2%. Trimming stripped 0 bases from V and 2 bases from J, with 9 bases between. The germline V gene has CDR1 SGHRS and CDR2 YFSETQ. The CDR3 extends over 15 amino acids. The chain employs TRBV5-1 and TRBJ1-5, with D tentatively TRBD1 (6 bases). Sequencing was done on a sample of PBMCs. The receptor's source is a boy aged 2-9 years in good health and CMV-seronegative. The CDR3 coding sequence is TGCGCCAGCAGCTTGGCAGGGGACCGCAATCAGCCCCAGCATTTT. Protein: CASSLAGDRNQPQHF. The full variable domain, rest sourced from reference TRBV5-1 and TRBJ1-5, is KAGVTQTPRYLIKTRGQQVTLSCSPISGHRSVSWYQQTPGQGLQFLFEYFSETQRNKGNFPGRFSGRQFSNSRSEMNVSTLELGDSALYLCASSLAGDRNQPQHFGDGTRLSIL.